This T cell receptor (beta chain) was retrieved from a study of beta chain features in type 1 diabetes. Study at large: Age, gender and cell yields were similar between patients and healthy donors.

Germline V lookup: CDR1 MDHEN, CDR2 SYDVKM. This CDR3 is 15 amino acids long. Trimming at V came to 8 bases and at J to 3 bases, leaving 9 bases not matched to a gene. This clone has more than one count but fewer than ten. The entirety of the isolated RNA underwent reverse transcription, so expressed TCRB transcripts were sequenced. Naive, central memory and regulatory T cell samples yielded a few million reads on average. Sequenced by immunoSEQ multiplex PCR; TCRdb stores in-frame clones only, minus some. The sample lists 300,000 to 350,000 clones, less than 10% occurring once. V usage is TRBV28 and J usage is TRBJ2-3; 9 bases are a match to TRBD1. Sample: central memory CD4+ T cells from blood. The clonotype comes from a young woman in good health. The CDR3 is CASPPPGQGTDTQYF. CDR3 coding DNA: TGTGCCAGCCCGCCCCCAGGACAGGGGACAGATACGCAGTATTTT.